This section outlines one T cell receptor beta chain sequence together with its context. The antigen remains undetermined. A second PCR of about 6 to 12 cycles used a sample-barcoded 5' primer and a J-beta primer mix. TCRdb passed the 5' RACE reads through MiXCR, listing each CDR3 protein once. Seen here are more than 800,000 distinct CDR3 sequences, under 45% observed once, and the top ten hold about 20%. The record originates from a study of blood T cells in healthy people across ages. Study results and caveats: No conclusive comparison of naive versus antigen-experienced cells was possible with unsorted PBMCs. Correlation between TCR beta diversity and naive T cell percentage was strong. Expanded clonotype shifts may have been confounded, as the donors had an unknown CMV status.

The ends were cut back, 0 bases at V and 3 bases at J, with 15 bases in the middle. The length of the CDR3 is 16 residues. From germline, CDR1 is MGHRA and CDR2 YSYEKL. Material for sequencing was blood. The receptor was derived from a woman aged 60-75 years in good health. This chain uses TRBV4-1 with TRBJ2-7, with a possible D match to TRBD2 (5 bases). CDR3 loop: CASSQDAGLLLYEQYF. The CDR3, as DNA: TGCGCCAGCAGCCAAGATGCCGGACTCCTACTCTACGAGCAGTACTTC.